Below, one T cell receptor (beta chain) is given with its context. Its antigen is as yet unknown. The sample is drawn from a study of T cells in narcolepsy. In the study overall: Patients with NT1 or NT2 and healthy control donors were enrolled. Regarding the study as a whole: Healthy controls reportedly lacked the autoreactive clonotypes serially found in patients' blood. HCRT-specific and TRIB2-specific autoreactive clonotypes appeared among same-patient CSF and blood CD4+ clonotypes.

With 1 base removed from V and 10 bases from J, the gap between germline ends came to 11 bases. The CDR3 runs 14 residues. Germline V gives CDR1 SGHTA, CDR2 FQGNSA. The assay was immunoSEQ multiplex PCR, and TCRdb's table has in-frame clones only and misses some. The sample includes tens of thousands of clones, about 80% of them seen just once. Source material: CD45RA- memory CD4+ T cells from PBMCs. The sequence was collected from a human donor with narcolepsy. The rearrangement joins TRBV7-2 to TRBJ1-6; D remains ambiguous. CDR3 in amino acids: CASSLDVDYSPLHF. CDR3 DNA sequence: TGTGCCAGCAGCTTAGATGTGGATTACTCACCCCTCCACTTT.